The 28 T cell receptor beta chains below all came from one sample that was sequenced in a study of CD8 T cells in ankylosing spondylitis. TCRdb itself ran the 5' RACE reads through MiXCR, one entry per CDR3 protein. The table shows tens of thousands of distinct CDR3 sequences, with 27% occurring only once. Specimen: blood, either unsorted or a sorted T cell fraction (not recorded which). These receptors originate from a male donor with ankylosing spondylitis or in good health (not recorded which).

Only a few counts were recorded for this clonotype. The rearrangement links TRBV5-1 to TRBJ2-7; 8 bases map to TRBD2. The CDR3 contains 14 residues. CDR1 SGHRS and CDR2 YFSETQ come from the germline V gene. V lost 2 bases, J lost 6 bases, and 7 bases stayed unmatched. The CDR3 sequence: CASSFPGRALEQYF. Written as DNA, the CDR3 is TGCGCCAGCAGCTTTCCCGGGAGGGCCCTCGAGCAGTACTTC.

The chain combines TRBV5-1 with TRBJ2-7; D is perhaps TRBD2 (6 bases). The CDR3 sequence is 12 residues long. Between the trimmed V and J ends, which lost 3 bases and 8 bases, there was a span of 12 bases. The germline V gene encodes CDR1 SGHRS and CDR2 YFSETQ. The CDR3 reads CASSSVEGQQYF. DNA for the CDR3: TGCGCCAGCAGCTCGGTGGAGGGGCAGCAGTACTTC.

The rearrangement links TRBV28 to TRBJ2-7, with a tentative D call TRBD2 (6 bases). CDR1 and CDR2 from the germline V gene are MDHEN and SYDVKM. Between the trimmed V and J ends, which lost 6 bases and 4 bases, there was a span of 19 bases. The CDR3 spans 15 residues. In DNA, the CDR3 is TGTGCCAGCAGCCGTTTGTTAGGGAGGCGGTACGAGCAGTACTTC. Encoded protein: CASSRLLGRRYEQYF. Using reference TRBV28 and TRBJ2-7 for the parts outside the CDR3, the full variable domain is DVKVTQSSRYLVKRTGEKVFLECVQDMDHENMFWYRQDPGLGLRLIYFSYDVKMKEKGDIPEGYSVSREKKERFSLILESASTNQTSMYLCASSRLLGRRYEQYFGPGTRLTVT.

The V gene is TRBV12-3 or TRBV12-4, the J gene TRBJ2-5; D gene ambiguous. The ends were cut back, 7 bases at V and 5 bases at J, with 11 bases in the middle. The CDR3 spans 12 residues. The CDR3 DNA follows: TGTGCCAGCAAATCACCCGGGGAGACCCAGTACTTC. Encoded protein: CASKSPGETQYF.

As DNA, the CDR3 is TGTGCCATCAGCTCGACAGGGTGGCGCACAGATACGCAGTATTTT. This encodes CAISSTGWRTDTQYF. This chain connects TRBV10-3 to TRBJ2-3, with TRBD1 identical over 7 bases. The CDR3 contains 15 residues. CDR1 is ENHRY and CDR2 is SYGVKD in the germline V gene. Unmatched junction bases numbered 7, after V lost 6 bases and J lost 1 base.

The chain links TRBV18 to TRBJ2-2; TRBD1 matches 8 bases. CDR1 and CDR2 from the germline V gene are KGHSH and LQKENI. The CDR3 loop spans 16 amino acids. V shed 0 bases and J 3 bases; nucleotides not matched to a gene: 3. CDR3 sequence (DNA): TGTGCCAGCTCACCACCGACAGGGGTAGACACCGGGGAGCTGTTTTTT. Translated: CASSPPTGVDTGELFF.

This clonotype occurred many times. The chain joins TRBV12-3 or TRBV12-4 to TRBJ1-6, with D hard to call. The V end lost 2 bases, the J end lost 13 bases, and 12 bases lay between the germline ends. The CDR3 sequence is 13 residues long. The CDR3 nucleotides read TGTGCCAGCAGTTTAACCACCCCGGCGCCCCTCCACTTT. Its protein is CASSLTTPAPLHF.

The CDR3 nucleotides read TGTGCCAGCAGCTTAAGCGGCCCAAACGGGGCCAATGAGCAGTTCTTC. This sequence encodes CASSLSGPNGANEQFF. The V gene is TRBV7-8, the J gene TRBJ2-1; tentatively, D is TRBD1 or TRBD2 (5 bases each). The CDR3 consists of 16 residues. Per the germline V gene, CDR1 is SGHVS and CDR2 is FQNEAQ. Trimming removed 2 bases at V and 6 bases at J, with 17 bases between.

This clonotype was seen at least ten times. The CDR3 reads CSAREGTSGGDEQYV. The CDR3 region has the DNA TGCAGTGCTAGAGAGGGGACTAGCGGGGGAGATGAGCAGTACGTC. V is TRBV20-1 and J is TRBJ2-7, with 14 bases matching TRBD2. J was trimmed by 7 bases and V by 0 bases; bases with no gene match: 5. Germline lookup yields CDR1 DFQATT and CDR2 SNEGSKA (reference sequence). The CDR3 length is 15 residues.

The genes are TRBV2 and TRBJ2-3; 13 bases align to TRBD2. The CDR3 length is 19 residues. CDR1 is SNHLY and CDR2 is FYNNEI in the germline V gene. The junction had 8 bases not matched to a gene; V was cut back by 2 bases and J by 0 bases. The CDR3 nucleotides are TGTGCCAGCAGTGAAAGGCAGGGACTAGCGGGATACAGCACAGATACGCAGTATTTT. It specifies CASSERQGLAGYSTDTQYF.

This clonotype was found a few times. The V gene is TRBV20-1, the J gene TRBJ2-7, with D perhaps assigned TRBD1 or TRBD2 (5 bases each). V lost 2 bases to trimming and J lost 2 bases, with 16 bases between them. The CDR3 runs to 15 residues. Per germline, CDR1 DFQATT and CDR2 SNEGSKA (reference sequence). The CDR3 is CSARTGDREAYEQYF. Here the CDR3 DNA reads TGCAGTGCTAGAACCGGGGACCGGGAAGCCTACGAGCAGTACTTC.

This clonotype was seen only once. V is TRBV12-3 or TRBV12-4 and J is TRBJ2-2; 8 nucleotides align to TRBD2. The junction had 11 bases not matched to a gene; V was cut back by 5 bases and J by 6 bases. The CDR3 is made up of 16 amino acids. The CDR3 DNA reads TGTGCCAGCAGTCTAATTCCTAGCGGGTCCGCCGGGGAGCTGTTTTTT. Translation: CASSLIPSGSAGELFF.

At least ten counts were recorded for this clonotype. The chain carries TRBV20-1 and TRBJ2-1; 8 bases line up with TRBD2. This CDR3 contains 15 residues. Germline V gene lookup returns CDR1 DFQATT and CDR2 SNEGSKA (reference sequence). Germline trimming cut 6 bases from V and 5 bases from J; bases unmatched to any gene: 12. The CDR3 reads CSALPGGPLHNEQFF. In DNA form, the CDR3 reads TGCAGTGCGCTACCGGGAGGGCCGTTGCACAATGAGCAGTTCTTC.

Comments on this clonotype: The conserved closing phenylalanine or tryptophan is absent in this CDR3, likely reflecting a read error. The chain couples TRBV11-1 to TRBJ2-7; 9 nucleotides match TRBD2. This CDR3 is built from 19 residues. Germline V gene sequence: CDR1 SGHAT, CDR2 FQDESV (reference sequence). Trimming cost V 1 base and J 2 bases; bases outside gene matches: 15. CDR3 protein: CASSLGASGALYLTYEQYL. The CDR3 DNA sequence: TGTGCCAGCAGCTTAGGGGCTAGCGGGGCCCTGTACCTAACCTACGAGCAGTACCTC.

The chain employs TRBV2 and TRBJ2-3; TRBD2 matches 9 bases. The germline CDR1 and CDR2 sequences are SNHLY and FYNNEI. This CDR3 has 15 residues. The trim removed 4 bases at V and 2 bases at J, leaving 4 bases unmatched. The CDR3 nucleotides read TGTGCCAGCAGTGCGGCTAGCGGGATCACAGATACGCAGTATTTT. Translating it yields CASSAASGITDTQYF.

The rearrangement joins TRBV7-8 to TRBJ2-3; unclear D gene. Germline V gene sequence: CDR1 SGHVS, CDR2 FQNEAQ. V lost 5 bases and J lost 2, with 14 bases in between. This CDR3 has 15 residues. As DNA, the CDR3 is TGTGCCAGCAGCCTAAGCGTTACCCCCACAGATACGCAGTATTTT. Translating gives CASSLSVTPTDTQYF.

This clonotype was counted once. V gene TRBV7-7 combines with J gene TRBJ1-1; D gene ambiguous. This CDR3 comprises 13 residues. Trimming shortened V by 5 bases and J by 2 bases, and 9 bases separated the two germline ends. Per the germline V gene, CDR1 is SSHAT and CDR2 is FNYEAQ (reference sequence). The CDR3 region is CASSPLDNTEAFF. In nucleotides, the CDR3 is TGTGCCAGCAGCCCACTTGATAACACTGAAGCTTTCTTT. The complete variable domain, with remaining parts taken from reference TRBV7-7 and TRBJ1-1, reads GAGVSQSPRYKVTKRGQDVTLRCDPISSHATLYWYQQALGQGPEFLTYFNYEAQPDKSGLPSDRFSAERPEGSISTLTIQRTEQRDSAMYRCASSPLDNTEAFFGQGTRLTVV.

This clonotype has a single count. The J gene is TRBJ1-3, the V gene TRBV20-1, with D uncertain. Germline CDR1 and CDR2: DFQATT and SNEGSKA (reference sequence). Trimming removed 4 bases from V and 0 bases from J, with 4 bases in between. There are 12 residues in the CDR3. In DNA form, the CDR3 reads TGCAGTGCTAAGGGCTCTGGAAACACCATATATTTT. Protein sequence: CSAKGSGNTIYF.

The chain recombines TRBV25-1 with TRBJ2-1, with 11 positions matching TRBD1. V shed 6 bases, J shed 5 bases, and the junction held 12 bases outside the gene matches. The germline V gene encodes CDR1 MGHDK and CDR2 SYGVNS. The CDR3 extends over 17 amino acids. The CDR3 sequence is CASSAWTAGQGDNEQFF. The CDR3 DNA reads as TGTGCCAGCAGCGCCTGGACTGCGGGACAGGGGGACAATGAGCAGTTCTTC.

As regards this clonotype: Being one base from a much bigger clone, this may be a read error. V and J are TRBV9 and TRBJ2-7; D is unresolved. The germline V gene encodes CDR1 SGDLS and CDR2 YYNGEE. The CDR3 is 14 amino acids. In DNA form, the CDR3 reads TGTGCCAGCAGCGTGGGATCTAACTCCTACGTGCAGTACTTC. Its protein is CASSVGSNSYVQYF.

The chain couples TRBV20-1 to TRBJ1-4; possibly TRBD1 for D (5 bases). V was clipped by 2 bases and J by 6 bases, with 16 bases between them. Germline CDR1 DFQATT, CDR2 SNEGSKA (reference sequence). The CDR3 has 15 amino acids. The CDR3 is CSARRSGREDEKLFF. CDR3 in DNA: TGCAGTGCTAGAAGGTCGGGCAGGGAGGATGAAAAACTGTTTTTT.

The gene calls are TRBV20-1 and TRBJ2-1; 10 bases align to TRBD1. Germline V gene data show CDR1 as DFQATT and CDR2 as SNEGSKA (reference sequence). V lost 6 bases, J lost 1 base, and 9 bases stayed unmatched. The length of the CDR3 is 16 residues. The CDR3 DNA sequence: TGCAGTGCCCTCCGGGACAGGGGCGTTTCCTACAATGAGCAGTTCTTC. Protein: CSALRDRGVSYNEQFF.

This clonotype was seen only a few times. The rearrangement links TRBV20-1 to TRBJ2-7; 11 nucleotides match TRBD2. The trim removed 6 bases at V and 6 bases at J, leaving 10 bases unmatched. Germline-derived CDR1 and CDR2 are DFQATT and SNEGSKA (reference sequence). The CDR3 contains 14 residues. The CDR3 here is CSATTSSGGAEQYF. DNA of the CDR3: TGCAGTGCCACCACCAGTAGCGGGGGGGCCGAGCAGTACTTC.

The chain combines TRBV4-1 with TRBJ1-1; TRBD1 matches 8 bases. The CDR3 spans 15 residues. Trimming cost V 1 base and J 3 bases; bases outside gene matches: 4. Germline values: CDR1 MGHRA, CDR2 YSYEKL. CDR3 residues: CASSQGQGADTEAFF. The CDR3 nucleotides read TGCGCCAGCAGCCAAGGCCAGGGGGCGGACACTGAAGCTTTCTTT.

The sample holds a few counts of this clonotype. The chain carries TRBV5-1 and TRBJ2-6; no firm D call. This CDR3 has 18 residues. Looked up from germline, CDR1 is SGHRS and CDR2 is YFSETQ. Deletions cut 1 base from V and 0 bases from J, with 14 bases between. CDR3 nucleotides: TGCGCCAGCAGCTTGAGTTTCAGCCCAACCTCTGGGGCCAACGTCCTGACTTTC. Translated: CASSLSFSPTSGANVLTF.

In this sample, this clonotype turned up a few times. J is TRBJ2-2 and V is TRBV9; D is unclear. This CDR3 is built from 13 residues. Germline loops: CDR1 SGDLS, CDR2 YYNGEE. V lost 3 bases, J lost 2 bases, and 5 bases lay in between. The CDR3 protein is CASSETNTGELFF. CDR3 sequence (DNA): TGTGCCAGCAGCGAAACTAACACCGGGGAGCTGTTTTTT.

In its sample, this clonotype was seen a few times. CDR3: CSGLAGVSSSYNEQFF. The CDR3 nucleotides read TGCAGTGGACTAGCGGGAGTCTCAAGCTCCTACAATGAGCAGTTCTTC. The V call is TRBV20-1, the J call TRBJ2-1, with TRBD2 matching over 12 bases. Germline CDR1 reads DFQATT; CDR2 reads SNEGSKA (reference sequence). The CDR3 sequence is 16 residues long. The V segment lost 7 bases and the J segment 0 bases; nucleotides outside the gene matches: 7.

V usage is TRBV28 and J usage is TRBJ1-5; D is unclear. The V gene's germline CDR1 is MDHEN and CDR2 SYDVKM. The CDR3 is made up of 16 amino acids. Trimming took 5 bases from V and 0 from J, leaving 14 bases between them. CDR3 in amino acids: CASSRLRRDSNQPQHF. CDR3 coding DNA: TGTGCCAGCAGTCGCCTTAGACGGGATAGCAATCAGCCCCAGCATTTT.